The TCR beta chain described here comes from a study of blood T cell repertoires in COVID-19. Method: immunoSEQ multiplex PCR; TCRdb's copy keeps in-frame clones and lacks some. The sample gives some 250,000 clones, 75% to 90% of which show up once; approximately 3% is in the top ten. V lost 1 base and J 1 base, leaving 14 bases between the germline ends. The CDR3 has 17 amino acids. From germline, CDR1 is LNHNV and CDR2 YYDKDF (reference sequence). Sequencing was performed on peripheral blood. This TCR was recovered from a woman under 40 who had recovered from COVID-19. This chain joins TRBV15 and TRBJ2-4; the D gene is possibly TRBD1 (6 bases). CDR3 DNA: TGTGCCACCAGCAGAGTATCAGGGGCCGCGGCCAAAAACATTCAGTACTTC. This gives the protein CATSRVSGAAAKNIQYF. The complete variable domain, with remaining parts taken from reference TRBV15 and TRBJ2-4, reads DAMVIQNPRYQVTQFGKPVTLSCSQTLNHNVMYWYQQKSSQAPKLLFHYYDKDFNNEADTPDNFQSRRPNTSFCFLDIRSPGLGDTAMYLCATSRVSGAAAKNIQYFGAGTRLSVL.